Listed here are 3 T cell receptor beta chains from one sample, sequenced in a study of blood T cells in healthy people across ages. Using a J-beta primer mix together with a sample-barcoded 5' primer, a second PCR was run for roughly 6 to 11 cycles. TCRdb reanalysed the 5' RACE reads using MiXCR and keeps one entry per CDR3 protein. The sample records 800,000 or so distinct CDR3 sequences, 46% being singletons. Specimen: blood. The source is a man older than 75 in good health.

CDR3 amino acids: CASSQLRTENTEAFF. The CDR3 DNA sequence: TGCGCCAGCAGCCAACTAAGGACAGAGAACACTGAAGCTTTCTTT. The chain combines TRBV5-1 with TRBJ1-1; a possible D gene is TRBD1 (6 bases). Germline CDR1 SGHRS, CDR2 YFSETQ. The CDR3 is made up of 15 amino acids. Trimming took off 4 bases at V and 1 base at J, with 14 bases between the two ends.

The gene calls are TRBV4-2 and TRBJ2-1, with TRBD2 identical over 9 bases. The CDR3 loop spans 15 amino acids. CDR1 LGHNA and CDR2 YNFKEQ come from the germline V gene. Trimming took 1 base from V and 8 from J; bases not matched to a gene: 6. The CDR3 loop reads CASSQGASGIYEQFF. The DNA of the CDR3 is TGTGCCAGCAGCCAAGGGGCTAGCGGGATCTATGAGCAGTTCTTC.

Only a few counts were recorded for this clonotype. The rearrangement joins TRBV5-1 to TRBJ2-2; unclear D gene. V was trimmed by 3 bases and J by 3 bases, leaving 12 bases between them. CDR3 size: 15 residues. Germline V gene data show CDR1 as SGHRS and CDR2 as YFSETQ. Written as DNA, the CDR3 is TGCGCCAGCAGCTGGGCGGCGGCCTACACCGGGGAGCTGTTTTTT. Translated, it gives CASSWAAAYTGELFF.